The T cell receptor (beta chain) under discussion was sequenced for a study of blood T cell repertoires in COVID-19. Across the whole study: Whether acute or convalescent, the COVID-19 samples came from the United States, Italy and Spain. The cDNA or gDNA used as material had been derived from T cells, B-cell-depleted T cells, or PBMCs.

In this sample, this clone turned up once. CDR1 and CDR2 (germline): WNHNN, SYGVQD (reference sequence). This CDR3 has 16 amino acids. The V end was cut by 6 bases, the J end by 0 bases, with 18 bases between. Authors' data handling: Amplifying reference gene primers gave estimates of nucleated cell counts. Assay: immunoSEQ multiplex PCR; the TCRdb copy retains only in-frame clones and omits some. V and J calls and clone size follow that table, whereas D and trimming were derived from the DNA. The repertoire includes 50,000 to 65,000 clones, approximately 89% of them detected once, and over 4% sits in the top ten.

This clonotype was obtained from a man aged 55 to 70 with active COVID-19. The chain employs TRBV10-1 and TRBJ2-7; D remains unclear. Material: peripheral blood. The CDR3 region has the DNA TGCGCCAGCAGCCCCCGCGAGCAAGCTACCTCCTACGAGCAGTACTTC. It codes for CASSPREQATSYEQYF.